This T cell receptor beta chain was captured in a study of T cell responses to AZD1222 COVID-19 vaccine. Study-wide points: Possibly, clonal diversity was underestimated; donors were largely white British and included more females.

Sequencing was performed with immunoSEQ multiplex PCR; in TCRdb, only in-frame clones are kept and a portion is missing. The data hold about 150,000 clones, with over 90% observed a single time. About this clone: Its antigen is unidentified.

The sequence was collected from an adult who received the AZD1222 COVID-19 vaccine. This sample comprised peripheral blood, obtained 28 days after the second AZD1222 dose.

This chain's CDR3 is CASSLGVAGAYEQYF. In nucleotides, the CDR3 is TGCGCCAGCAGCTTAGGAGTAGCGGGAGCCTACGAGCAGTACTTC. The chain recombines TRBV5-1 with TRBJ2-7; 9 bases agree with TRBD2. This CDR3 has 15 residues. Germline CDR1 and CDR2: SGHRS and YFSETQ. With V trimmed by 2 bases and J by 2 bases, 5 bases remained unmatched. The full variable domain, its missing parts supplied by reference TRBV5-1 and TRBJ2-7, is KAGVTQTPRYLIKTRGQQVTLSCSPISGHRSVSWYQQTPGQGLQFLFEYFSETQRNKGNFPGRFSGRQFSNSRSEMNVSTLELGDSALYLCASSLGVAGAYEQYFGPGTRLTVT.